The clone carrying this T cell receptor beta chain was counted a single time. Antigen: not known. The sample is drawn from a study of cytomegalovirus exposure and HLA in healthy donors. Study-level findings and limits: Diagnosis of cytomegalovirus status made by the classifier reportedly showed high specificity and sensitivity. The authors listed around 150 TCR beta chains as cytomegalovirus-associated.

Sequenced by immunoSEQ multiplex PCR; TCRdb stores in-frame clones only, minus some. The profile shows roughly 330,000 clones, about nine tenths of them singletons. The TCR originated in a woman in her 30s in good health and CMV-seropositive. The sequencing input was PBMCs.

The CDR3: CASRGAGGQNEQYF. DNA of the CDR3: TGCGCCAGCAGGGGGGCGGGAGGGCAGAACGAGCAGTACTTC. The chain couples TRBV10-2 to TRBJ2-7, with 9 nucleotides matching TRBD2. In germline, CDR1 is WSHSY, CDR2 SAAADI. This CDR3 is 14 amino acids long. V shed 6 bases and J 5 bases; nucleotides not matched to a gene: 8.